The 16 T cell receptor beta chains listed next were all sequenced from one sample in a study of blood T cells in healthy people across ages. Primed by a sample-barcoded 5' primer and a J-beta primer mix, a second PCR proceeded for about 7 to 11 cycles. TCRdb re-analysed the 5' RACE reads in MiXCR, keeping a single row per CDR3 protein. The sample has 700,000 to 900,000 distinct CDR3 sequences, 40% to 65% seen once. The sample was blood. The receptors were gathered from an elderly man in good health.

In nucleotides, the CDR3 is TGTGCCAGCAGCCGGGGCGTCCCGGCAGATACGCAGTATTTT. Its protein product is CASSRGVPADTQYF. The chain combines TRBV9 with TRBJ2-3; D tentatively reads TRBD1 or TRBD2 (5 bases each). V was trimmed by 4 bases and J by 4 bases, leaving 13 bases between them. There are 14 residues in the CDR3. The germline V gene has CDR1 SGDLS and CDR2 YYNGEE.

This clonotype has only a few counts. The V gene is TRBV20-1, the J gene TRBJ2-5, with D uncertain. In germline, CDR1 is DFQATT, CDR2 SNEGSKA (reference sequence). CDR3 length: 13 amino acids. V gave up 3 bases and J gave up 0 bases, with 8 bases separating them. CDR3: CSASSWDQETQYF. The CDR3 DNA reads as TGCAGTGCTAGTTCGTGGGACCAAGAGACCCAGTACTTC.

The rearrangement uses TRBV6-5 and TRBJ2-5, with 10 positions matching TRBD1. The tail of the sequence fits TRBJ2-7 better, so the J call may be wrong. Germline V gene sequence: CDR1 MNHEY, CDR2 SVGAGI. The CDR3 is 15 residues long. CDR3 region: CASSSRDRGIYEQYF. The CDR3 DNA sequence: TGTGCCAGCAGTTCCCGGGACAGGGGAATCTACGAGCAGTACTTC.

The V call is TRBV20-1, the J call TRBJ2-1; 12 bases align to TRBD2. Losses at the gene ends were 0 bases for V and 7 bases for J; bases not matched to a gene: 4. From germline, CDR1 is DFQATT and CDR2 SNEGSKA (reference sequence). This CDR3 region has 15 residues. The DNA of the CDR3 is TGCAGTGCTAGAGATCTAGCGGGAGGGGGGAATGAGCAGTTCTTC. Protein product: CSARDLAGGGNEQFF.

The V call is TRBV2, the J call TRBJ2-5; D may be TRBD2 (6 bases). This CDR3 region has 14 residues. The V gene's germline CDR1 is SNHLY and CDR2 FYNNEI. Trimming took off 1 base at V and 9 bases at J, with 15 bases between the two ends. DNA of the CDR3: TGTGCCAGCAGTGAAGGTCTCCCTCCGGGGGCCCAGTACTTC. Translated: CASSEGLPPGAQYF. Full variable domain (outside the CDR3, taken from reference TRBV2 and TRBJ2-5): EPEVTQTPSHQVTQMGQEVILRCVPISNHLYFYWYRQILGQKVEFLVSFYNNEISEKSEIFDDQFSVERPDGSNFTLKIRSTKLEDSAMYFCASSEGLPPGAQYFGPGTRLLVL.

The rearrangement joins TRBV2 to TRBJ1-2; TRBD1 might be the D (5 bases). The germline V and J ends were trimmed by 6 bases and 0 bases, with 11 bases remaining between them. CDR3 size: 14 residues. CDR1 SNHLY and CDR2 FYNNEI come from the germline V gene. CDR3 in amino acids: CASRMQGANYGYTF. CDR3 DNA sequence: TGTGCCAGCAGGATGCAGGGAGCTAACTATGGCTACACCTTC.

J is TRBJ2-5 and V is TRBV5-1; tentative D call: TRBD1 (8 bases). Near its end, the DNA agrees better with TRBJ2-7, so the J call may be wrong. This CDR3 region has 22 residues. The germline V gene has CDR1 SGHRS and CDR2 YFSETQ. The CDR3 protein is CASSLPLSKGQAGEGDYYEQYF. Written as DNA, the CDR3 is TGCGCCAGCAGCTTGCCCTTATCGAAGGGACAGGCCGGGGAGGGAGACTACTACGAGCAGTACTTC.

The chain recombines TRBV2 with TRBJ1-2, with D possibly matching TRBD1 (5 bases). The CDR3 has 13 residues. The germline gives CDR1 SNHLY, CDR2 FYNNEI. Trimming took 10 bases from V and 8 from J, leaving 20 bases between them. DNA for the CDR3: TGTGCCACGTTGATGACAGCAACCTCGGGCTACACCTTC. It encodes CATLMTATSGYTF.

The chain couples TRBV10-3 to TRBJ2-5, with TRBD2 identical over 11 bases. The CDR3 runs 15 residues. Germline values: CDR1 ENHRY, CDR2 SYGVKD. The ends lost 6 bases at V and 1 base at J; junction bases unmatched: 4. In DNA, the CDR3 is TGTGCCATCAGCAGACTAGCGGGAATCCAAGAGACCCAGTACTTC. It yields the protein CAISRLAGIQETQYF.

This clonotype has just a few counts. This chain joins TRBV11-1 and TRBJ1-5; D is uncertain. Trimming removed 2 bases at V and 3 bases at J, with 11 bases between. This CDR3 is 15 amino acids long. Germline V CDR1 and CDR2: SGHAT, FQDESV (reference sequence). The CDR3 DNA follows: TGTGCCAGCAGCTTAAACCGGGCAGCCAATCAGCCCCAGCATTTT. Amino acid sequence: CASSLNRAANQPQHF.

The rearrangement links TRBV4-1 to TRBJ2-7, with 7 positions matching TRBD1. The CDR3 spans 16 residues. In germline, CDR1 is MGHRA, CDR2 YSYEKL. Trimming cost V 1 base and J 0 bases; bases outside gene matches: 6. The CDR3 loop reads CASSQGPTGFSYEQYF. In DNA, the CDR3 is TGCGCCAGCAGCCAAGGCCCGACAGGGTTCTCCTACGAGCAGTACTTC.

The chain carries TRBV5-1 and TRBJ2-3, with D tentatively TRBD1 (6 bases). Germline CDR1 SGHRS, CDR2 YFSETQ. Trimming took off 0 bases at V and 3 bases at J, with 11 bases between the two ends. CDR3 length: 15 residues. In DNA form, the CDR3 reads TGCGCCAGCAGCTTGGCCCTGGGGGCAACAGATACGCAGTATTTT. Translated, it gives CASSLALGATDTQYF.

This clonotype was counted ten times or more. The chain couples TRBV7-2 to TRBJ2-7; tentative D call: TRBD2 (5 bases). The CDR3 contains 13 residues. Between the trimmed V and J ends, which lost 5 bases and 2 bases, there was a span of 10 bases. The germline gives CDR1 SGHTA, CDR2 FQGNSA. The CDR3 is CASSTTRTYEQYF. In DNA form, the CDR3 reads TGTGCCAGCAGCACAACTAGGACCTACGAGCAGTACTTC.

This rearrangement joins TRBV5-5 to TRBJ2-7, with TRBD2 matching over 7 bases. CDR3 length equals 14 residues. Per the germline V gene, CDR1 is SGHKS and CDR2 is YYEKEE (reference sequence). The junction had 5 bases not matched to a gene; V was cut back by 2 bases and J by 3 bases. The DNA for the CDR3 is TGTGCCAGCAGCTTTACCGGGACTAACTACGAGCAGTACTTC. It codes for CASSFTGTNYEQYF. Full variable domain (remainder filled in from reference TRBV5-5 and TRBJ2-7): DAGVTQSPTHLIKTRGQQVTLRCSPISGHKSVSWYQQVLGQGPQFIFQYYEKEERGRGNFPDRFSARQFPNYSSELNVNALLLGDSALYLCASSFTGTNYEQYFGPGTRLTVT.

The chain joins TRBV5-1 to TRBJ2-1; 16 bases are a match to TRBD2. CDR3 size: 18 residues. Germline V gene lookup returns CDR1 SGHRS and CDR2 YFSETQ. J lost 0 bases, V lost 7 bases, and 7 bases had no gene match. In DNA, the CDR3 is TGCGCCAGCTCTCCGGGACTAGCGGGAGGGTCCTCCTACAATGAGCAGTTCTTC. Translating it yields CASSPGLAGGSSYNEQFF.

The J gene is TRBJ1-2, the V gene TRBV27; 7 nucleotides line up with TRBD1. The CDR3 length is 13 residues. With 6 bases clipped from V and 4 bases from J, the junction kept 5 bases outside the gene matches. Per germline, CDR1 MNHEY and CDR2 SMNVEV (reference sequence). The CDR3 region has the DNA TGTGCCAGCAGAGGGACAGCCACCTATGGCTACACCTTC. It specifies CASRGTATYGYTF.